The 17 T cell receptor beta chains reported below all come from one sample, sequenced in a study of tumor-infiltrating lymphocytes in glioblastoma multiforme (dated by TCRdb to between 2016 and 2019). Sequencing was carried out with an Illumina HiSeq 2500. A modified ARM-PCR protocol with multiple V-beta primers and a C-beta primer was used to build TCRB libraries from RNA via three nested multiplex PCR rounds. TCRdb ran its own pipeline on the public reads, namely fastp trimming at Q25 and MiXCR clone calling, and kept in-frame beta chains. Identical CDR3 protein sequences are pooled into one entry, listed with their most common genes and DNA. The sample data list 25,000 to 40,000 distinct CDR3 sequences, and under 70% of these were observed just once. The ten largest clonotypes hold approximately 31% of the sample. The sequenced sample consisted of brain tumor tissue. Receptors originate from a male donor with glioblastoma.

The chain combines TRBV28 with TRBJ2-7; D not resolved. CDR1 is MDHEN, CDR2 SYDVKM, per germline. This CDR3 contains 12 residues. V was clipped by 2 bases and J by 7 bases, with 9 bases between them. This CDR3 is CASSLTRGEQYF. Written as DNA, the CDR3 is TGTGCCAGCAGTTTAACACGTGGGGAGCAGTACTTC.

In regard to this clonotype: A much larger clone sits a single nucleotide away, making a read error possible. CDR3 protein: CASRQSNYGYIF. CDR3 bases: TGTGCCAGCAGACAGTCTAACTATGGCTACATCTTC. This chain links TRBV28 with TRBJ1-2; no clear D. The CDR3 length is 12 residues. Germline CDR1 MDHEN, CDR2 SYDVKM.

A word on this clonotype: A much bigger clone sits one base away, suggesting this may be a read error. The chain combines TRBV28 with TRBJ2-6; maybe TRBD2 (6 bases). CDR1 is MDHEN, CDR2 SYDVKM, per germline. The CDR3 runs 13 residues. V lost 5 bases and J lost 5, with 7 bases in between. DNA for the CDR3: TGTGCCAGCAGTCGGACTAGGGCCAACGTCCTGACTTTC. It codes for CASSRTRANVLTF.

Regarding this clonotype: The CDR3 does not close with the conserved phenylalanine or tryptophan, likely indicating a read error. The chain combines TRBV20-1 with TRBJ2-1, with 13 bases aligning to TRBD2. Trimming removed 3 bases from V and 10 bases from J; junction bases left unmatched: 12. The CDR3 runs to 16 residues. The germline V gene has CDR1 DFQATT and CDR2 SNEGSKA (reference sequence). CDR3 nucleotide sequence: TGCAGTGCTAGTCGACCGGGACTAGCGGGAATGATGGAGCAGTTCGTC. This translates into CSASRPGLAGMMEQFV.

For this clonotype: One end of the junction fails to match germline, which may point to a read error. The chain combines TRBV6-1 with TRBJ1-5; D perhaps matches TRBD1 (5 bases). Per germline, CDR1 MNHNS and CDR2 SASEGT. There are 15 residues in the CDR3. The CDR3 loop reads CACSEYSDSSQPQHF. The CDR3 bases are TGTGCCTGCAGTGAATACAGCGACAGCAGTCAGCCCCAGCATTTT.

For this clonotype: Its ends do not fully match the called genes, so a read error is possible. This chain links TRBV29-1 with TRBJ1-2, with D tentatively TRBD1 (5 bases). This CDR3 spans 12 amino acids. Per the germline V gene, CDR1 is SQVTM and CDR2 is ANQGSEA. The CDR3 loop is CSVVKGYNGYIF. DNA of the CDR3: TGCAGCGTTGTTAAGGGGTACAATGGCTACATCTTC.

In regard to this clonotype: Since a much larger clone is just one base distant, this may be a read error. The chain employs TRBV7-3 and TRBJ2-7, with D perhaps matching TRBD1 (5 bases). Per the germline V gene, CDR1 is SGHTA and CDR2 is FQGTGA. The CDR3 has 13 amino acids. Deletions cut 2 bases from V and 5 bases from J, with 10 bases between. This CDR3 reads CASSLWVGHEQYF. For the CDR3, the DNA is TGTGCCAGCAGCTTATGGGTGGGGCACGAGCAGTACTTC.

At least ten counts were recorded for this clonotype. This rearrangement joins TRBV12-3 or TRBV12-4 to TRBJ1-6; D call uncertain. CDR3 length: 12 residues. V was shortened by 3 bases and J by 14 bases, with 11 bases between the two germline ends. In DNA, the CDR3 is TGTGCCAGCAGTTTGATCTCGGAGGCCCTCCACTTT. It codes for CASSLISEALHF.

At least ten counts were recorded for this clonotype. V usage is TRBV13 and J usage is TRBJ2-7, with 9 bases aligning to TRBD1. Germline values: CDR1 PRHDT, CDR2 FYEKMQ (reference sequence). V lost 5 bases, J lost 6 bases, and 11 bases stayed unmatched. This CDR3 comprises 15 residues. For the CDR3, the DNA is TGTGCCAGCAGCCCCAAGACAGGGGGTATTAGCGAGCAGTACTTC. It encodes CASSPKTGGISEQYF.

The chain couples TRBV6-5 to TRBJ2-4; D perhaps matches TRBD1 (5 bases). Trimming pared 6 bases from V and 5 bases from J, leaving 14 bases between. There are 14 residues in the CDR3. In germline, CDR1 is MNHEY, CDR2 SVGAGI. CDR3: CASRATGDENIQYF. CDR3 DNA: TGTGCCAGCAGGGCTACAGGTGACGAAAACATTCAGTACTTC.

Regarding this clonotype: The CDR3 ends on some other residue instead of the conserved phenylalanine or tryptophan, so this is likely a read error. This sequence joins TRBV7-3 and TRBJ1-1, with 8 bases identical to TRBD1. V lost 4 bases to trimming and J lost 4 bases; unmatched junction nucleotides: 8. This CDR3 has 15 amino acids. Germline V gene sequence: CDR1 SGHTA, CDR2 FQGTGA. As DNA, the CDR3 is TGTGCCAGCAGCTCCGCAGGGGGCGGAGGCACTGAAGCTTTCTCT. Protein sequence: CASSSAGGGGTEAFS.

On this clonotype itself: One end of the junction fails to match germline, which may point to a read error. The chain is built from TRBV6-1 and TRBJ1-5; D possibly corresponds to TRBD1 (5 bases). CDR3 length: 16 amino acids. Germline loops: CDR1 MNHNS, CDR2 SASEGT. The CDR3 coding sequence is TGTGCCAGCAGTGATGCCGGGGGAAAGGGCAATCAGCCCCAGCATTTC. Translating it yields CASSDAGGKGNQPQHF.

The chain is built from TRBV6-5 and TRBJ1-2; the D is unclear. CDR1 and CDR2 from the germline V gene are MNHEY and SVGAGI. Trimming shortened V by 0 bases and J by 4 bases, and 24 bases separated the two germline ends. This CDR3 has 19 amino acids. CDR3 DNA sequence: TGTGCCAGCAGTTACTCTCCCGGGGAGGGAAAGGCGCCCTCCTATGGCTACACCTTC. Amino acid sequence: CASSYSPGEGKAPSYGYTF.

This clonotype was recorded at least ten times. An end of the junction does not agree with germline; a read error may underlie this. The rearrangement uses TRBV6-6 and TRBJ1-6, with 7 bases identical to TRBD1. The CDR3 has 16 residues. CDR1 and CDR2 from the germline V gene are MNHNY and SVGAGI (reference sequence). CDR3 nucleotides: TGTGCCAGCAGTGACTCACAACAGGGGAATAATTCACCCCTCCACTTT. Translation gives CASSDSQQGNNSPLHF.

This clonotype was recorded at least ten times. The rearrangement joins TRBV12-5 to TRBJ2-5; D unresolved. The V end was cut by 3 bases, the J end by 2 bases, with 7 bases between. CDR1 and CDR2 (germline): LGHNT, FRNRAP. The CDR3 consists of 13 residues. The CDR3 protein is CASGFSAQETQYF. The DNA for the CDR3 is TGTGCTAGTGGTTTTAGTGCTCAAGAGACCCAGTACTTC.

J is TRBJ2-7 and V is TRBV20-1; D remains unclear. In germline, CDR1 is DFQATT, CDR2 SNEGSKA (reference sequence). The CDR3 runs to 12 residues. In DNA form, the CDR3 reads TGCAGAGCCCACCCGGCAACCTACGAGCAGTACTTC. This sequence encodes CRAHPATYEQYF.

The gene calls are TRBV11-1 and TRBJ2-3; 11 bases fit TRBD2. The V and J ends lost 6 bases and 14 bases, in that order; junction bases with no gene match: 28. The CDR3 contains 19 residues. Per germline, CDR1 SGHAT and CDR2 FQDESV (reference sequence). CDR3: CASSHVGLAEAKSTDTRYF. For the CDR3, the DNA is TGTGCCAGCAGTCACGTGGGACTAGCGGAGGCGAAGAGCACAGATACACGGTATTTT.